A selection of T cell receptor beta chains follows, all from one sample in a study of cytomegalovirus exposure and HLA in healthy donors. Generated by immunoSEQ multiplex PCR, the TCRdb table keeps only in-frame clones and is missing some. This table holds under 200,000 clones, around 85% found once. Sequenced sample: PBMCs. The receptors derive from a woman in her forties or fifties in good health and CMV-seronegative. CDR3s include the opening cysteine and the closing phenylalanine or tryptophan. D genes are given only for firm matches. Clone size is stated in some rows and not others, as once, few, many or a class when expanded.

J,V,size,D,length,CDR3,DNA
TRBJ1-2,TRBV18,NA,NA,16,CASSPPVERGGYGYTF,TGTGCCAGCTCACCACCCGTCGAGAGAGGGGGCTATGGCTACACCTTC
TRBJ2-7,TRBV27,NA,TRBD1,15,CASRRQGASSYEQYF,TGTGCCAGCAGGAGACAGGGGGCCAGCTCCTACGAGCAGTACTTC
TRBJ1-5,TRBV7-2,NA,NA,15,CASSSQTGNNQPQHF,TGTGCCAGCAGCTCCCAGACAGGTAACAATCAGCCCCAGCATTTT
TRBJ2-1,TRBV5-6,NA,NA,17,CASSPDVGGTSYNEQFF,TGTGCCAGCAGCCCGGATGTAGGGGGTACCTCCTACAATGAGCAGTTCTTC
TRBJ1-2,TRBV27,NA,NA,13,CASSLKGNYGYTF,TGTGCCAGCAGTTTAAAGGGGAACTATGGCTACACCTTC
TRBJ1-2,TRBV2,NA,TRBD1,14,CASRTGTGRGGYTF,TGTGCCAGCAGGACCGGGACAGGGCGGGGTGGCTACACCTTC
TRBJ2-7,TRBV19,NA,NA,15,CASRQWDSAGYEQYF,TGTGCCAGTAGGCAATGGGACTCCGCGGGGTACGAGCAGTACTTC
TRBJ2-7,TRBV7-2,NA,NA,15,CASSPQGTSSYEQYF,TGTGCCAGCAGCCCACAAGGGACTTCATCCTACGAGCAGTACTTC
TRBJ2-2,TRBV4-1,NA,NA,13,CASKGIIAGELFF,TGCGCCAGCAAGGGGATAATTGCCGGGGAGCTGTTTTTT
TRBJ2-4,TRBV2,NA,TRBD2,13,CASKVSGSGIQYF,TGTGCCAGCAAGGTTAGCGGGAGCGGCATTCAGTACTTC
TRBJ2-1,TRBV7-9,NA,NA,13,CASSLPVNNEQFF,TGTGCCAGCTCGCTGCCAGTGAACAATGAGCAGTTCTTC
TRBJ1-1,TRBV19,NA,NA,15,CASSIDWPMNTEAFF,TGTGCCAGTAGTATAGACTGGCCCATGAACACTGAAGCTTTCTTT
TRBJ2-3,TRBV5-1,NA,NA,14,CASREGLREDTQYF,TGCGCCAGCAGGGAGGGCCTCAGGGAAGATACGCAGTATTTT
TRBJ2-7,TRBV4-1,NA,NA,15,CASSHTAGNVYEQYF,TGCGCCAGCAGCCATACTGCGGGGAATGTTTACGAGCAGTACTTC
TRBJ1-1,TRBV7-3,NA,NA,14,CASSPRRGGTEAFF,TGTGCCAGCAGCCCCCGTCGGGGAGGAACTGAAGCTTTCTTT
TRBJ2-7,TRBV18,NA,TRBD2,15,CASSPRASGSNEQYF,TGTGCCAGCTCACCACGGGCTAGCGGGAGCAACGAGCAGTACTTC
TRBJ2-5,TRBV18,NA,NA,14,CASSPQTGRETQYF,TGTGCCAGCTCACCACAAACAGGGCGAGAGACCCAGTACTTC
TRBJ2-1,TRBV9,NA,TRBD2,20,CASSVAGGLGLAGDYNEQFF,TGTGCCAGCAGCGTCGCAGGGGGCTTAGGACTAGCGGGAGACTACAATGAGCAGTTCTTC
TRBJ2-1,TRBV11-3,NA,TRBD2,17,CASSSTDLAGVRNEQFF,TGTGCCAGCAGCTCAACCGACCTAGCGGGAGTTCGCAATGAGCAGTTCTTC
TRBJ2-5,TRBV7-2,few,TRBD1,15,CASSRDRGLKETQYF,TGTGCCAGCAGCCGGGACAGGGGGCTGAAGGAGACCCAGTACTTC
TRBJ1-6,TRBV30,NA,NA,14,CAWSQGAVGSPLHF,TGTGCCTGGAGTCAAGGGGCAGTCGGGTCACCCCTCCACTTT
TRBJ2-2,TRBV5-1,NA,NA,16,CASSLGYGGDTGELFF,TGCGCCAGCAGCTTGGGGTACGGGGGTGACACCGGGGAGCTGTTTTTT
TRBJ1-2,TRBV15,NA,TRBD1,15,CATSRAGTGVYGYTF,TGTGCCACCAGCAGAGCCGGGACAGGGGTATATGGCTACACCTTC
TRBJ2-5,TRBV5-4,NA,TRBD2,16,CASSSGLARYQETQYF,TGTGCCAGCAGCTCCGGACTAGCGAGATACCAAGAGACCCAGTACTTC
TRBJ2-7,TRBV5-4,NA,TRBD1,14,CASSEQGSSYEQYF,TGTGCCAGCAGCGAACAGGGGAGCTCCTACGAGCAGTACTTC
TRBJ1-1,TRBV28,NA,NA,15,CASSPINRINTEAFF,TGTGCCAGCAGTCCTATTAACAGGATCAACACTGAAGCTTTCTTT
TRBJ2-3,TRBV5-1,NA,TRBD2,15,CASRPQLAGEYTQYF,TGCGCCAGCAGACCGCAACTAGCGGGGGAATATACGCAGTATTTT